Listed here are 27 T cell receptor beta chains from one sample, sequenced in a study of cytomegalovirus exposure and HLA in healthy donors. PCR used 60 Vbeta primers and 13 Jbeta primers. Generated by immunoSEQ multiplex PCR, the TCRdb table keeps only in-frame clones and is missing some. The sample carries roughly 180,000 clones, 82% recorded once. Sequencing used PBMCs. Source of these receptors: a male donor in good health and CMV-seronegative.

The chain is built from TRBV4-2 and TRBJ2-3; 13 bases align to TRBD2. V was pared by 2 bases and J by 3 bases, with 2 bases of the junction left unmatched. Germline lookup yields CDR1 LGHNA and CDR2 YNFKEQ. This CDR3 is 16 amino acids long. Here the CDR3 reads CASSQQLAGGTDTQYF. As DNA, the CDR3 is TGTGCCAGCAGCCAACAACTAGCGGGGGGGACAGATACGCAGTATTTT.

The chain is built from TRBV28 and TRBJ2-5, with D unclear. TRBJ2-7 matches the DNA end more closely, so the J call is doubtful. CDR1 and CDR2 from the germline V gene are MDHEN and SYDVKM. This CDR3 comprises 12 residues. CDR3 in DNA: TGTGCCAGCAGTGATGGGTGGAGCGAGCAGTACTTC. Translating it yields CASSDGWSEQYF.

This rearrangement joins TRBV28 to TRBJ2-1; 9 nucleotides line up with TRBD2. In germline, CDR1 is MDHEN, CDR2 SYDVKM. The CDR3 is made up of 17 amino acids. V gave up 6 bases and J gave up 0 bases; unmatched junction bases: 9. CDR3 nucleotides: TGTGCCAGCAGGAGGCGACTAGCGGCCAGCTCCTACAATGAGCAGTTCTTC. Encoded protein: CASRRRLAASSYNEQFF.

The chain links TRBV29-1 to TRBJ2-5; D gene unclear. CDR3 length equals 15 residues. Germline assignment: CDR1 SQVTM and CDR2 ANQGSEA. V was pared by 1 base and J by 1 base, with 13 bases between. CDR3 amino acids: CSVEGLTESQETQYF. Written as DNA, the CDR3 is TGCAGCGTTGAAGGCCTAACAGAATCCCAAGAGACCCAGTACTTC.

The CDR3, as DNA: TGTGCCAGCAGTCCCCCGGGACTAGGAGATAGTAGTGAGCAGTTCTTC. Amino acid sequence: CASSPPGLGDSSEQFF. The rearrangement joins TRBV27 to TRBJ2-1; 8 positions match TRBD2. The germline V gene has CDR1 MNHEY and CDR2 SMNVEV (reference sequence). CDR3 size: 16 residues. Trimming at V came to 5 bases and at J to 9 bases, leaving 15 bases not matched to a gene.

The chain links TRBV27 to TRBJ1-1; TRBD1 is a possible D gene (6 bases). The germline V and J ends were trimmed by 5 bases and 5 bases, with 18 bases remaining between them. The CDR3 consists of 15 residues. CDR1 MNHEY and CDR2 SMNVEV come from the germline V gene (reference sequence). The CDR3 protein is CASSPRQVSATEAFF. CDR3 DNA: TGTGCCAGCAGTCCGCGACAGGTGTCCGCGACTGAAGCTTTCTTT.

This chain connects TRBV29-1 to TRBJ1-2, with 7 bases matching TRBD1. Germline V CDR1 and CDR2: SQVTM, ANQGSEA. This CDR3 contains 17 residues. With 0 bases clipped from V and 2 bases from J, the junction kept 12 bases outside the gene matches. The chain's CDR3 is CSVEDRTGDGYNYGYTF. The CDR3 DNA sequence: TGCAGCGTTGAAGATCGCACAGGGGATGGGTACAACTATGGCTACACCTTC.

CDR3 nucleotides: TGTGCCAGCAGTTTACCCGGGACAGGGCTTGGCACTGAAGCTTTCTTT. As protein: CASSLPGTGLGTEAFF. V and J are TRBV28 and TRBJ1-1; 9 nucleotides align to TRBD1. Germline CDR1 and CDR2: MDHEN and SYDVKM. CDR3 length equals 16 residues. V dropped 2 bases and J dropped 4; count of bases not matched to a gene: 8.

The rearrangement uses TRBV5-1 and TRBJ2-3; TRBD2 matches 8 bases. Germline-derived CDR1 and CDR2 are SGHRS and YFSETQ. The CDR3 has 15 amino acids. The V and J ends lost 4 bases and 6 bases, in that order; junction bases with no gene match: 10. The CDR3 loop is CASSAGGGGPDTQYF. The DNA for the CDR3 is TGCGCCAGCAGCGCGGGGGGCGGGGGCCCCGATACGCAGTATTTT.

This CDR3 is CATSRGTGMRGYTF. DNA for the CDR3: TGTGCCACCAGCAGAGGCACGGGGATGAGAGGCTACACCTTC. The chain employs TRBV15 and TRBJ1-2, with unresolved D. The ends were cut back, 1 base at V and 8 bases at J, with 14 bases in the middle. The V gene's germline CDR1 is LNHNV and CDR2 YYDKDF (reference sequence). This CDR3 has 14 residues.

This clone was seen only once. The chain joins TRBV10-1 to TRBJ2-3; maybe TRBD2 (5 bases). Germline V gives CDR1 WNHNN, CDR2 SYGVQD (reference sequence). Trimming left V 8 bases short and J 1 base short, with 7 bases between. This CDR3 is 12 amino acids long. The CDR3 nucleotides are TGCGCCAGCGGAGGACGCACAGATACGCAGTATTTT. This translates into CASGGRTDTQYF.

The chain has TRBV9 and TRBJ2-3; D might be TRBD2 (7 bases). The V end lost 1 base, the J end lost 2 bases, and 11 bases lay between the germline ends. Germline values: CDR1 SGDLS, CDR2 YYNGEE. This CDR3 region has 15 residues. The CDR3 DNA reads TGTGCCAGCAGCGTACGGGGGGCGTACACAGATACGCAGTATTTT. It codes for CASSVRGAYTDTQYF. The full variable domain, with the rest looked up from reference TRBV9 and TRBJ2-3, is DSGVTQTPKHLITATGQRVTLRCSPRSGDLSVYWYQQSLDQGLQFLIQYYNGEERAKGNILERFSAQQFPDLHSELNLSSLELGDSALYFCASSVRGAYTDTQYFGPGTRLTVL.

The V call is TRBV5-4, the J call TRBJ2-5; 15 bases map to TRBD2. The CDR3 extends over 19 amino acids. CDR1 and CDR2 from the germline V gene are SGHNT and YYREEE (reference sequence). V lost 4 bases to trimming and J lost 4 bases; unmatched junction nucleotides: 14. The CDR3 nucleotides are TGTGCCAGCAGCCGTCCCGGGACTAGCGGGGGGCTGACAGGAGAGACCCAGTACTTC. Translation: CASSRPGTSGGLTGETQYF.

The chain carries TRBV2 and TRBJ1-2; possible D gene TRBD1, 6 bases. Trimming shortened V by 3 bases and J by 2 bases, and 10 bases separated the two germline ends. From germline, CDR1 is SNHLY and CDR2 FYNNEI. This CDR3 spans 14 amino acids. The DNA for the CDR3 is TGTGCCAGCAGTGAGGGGGGGCGAAACTATGGCTACACCTTC. Translated, it gives CASSEGGRNYGYTF.

This chain uses TRBV27 with TRBJ2-5, with TRBD1 matching over 8 bases. The DNA end is more similar to TRBJ2-7, so the J call may be wrong. Germline-derived CDR1 and CDR2 are MNHEY and SMNVEV (reference sequence). The CDR3 loop spans 15 amino acids. The CDR3 is CASSSHRDRFYEQYF. CDR3 coding DNA: TGTGCCAGCAGTTCGCACCGGGACAGGTTCTACGAGCAGTACTTC.

The rearrangement joins TRBV7-6 to TRBJ2-3; 11 nucleotides match TRBD2. This CDR3 is 16 amino acids long. With V trimmed by 6 bases and J by 4 bases, 9 bases remained unmatched. Germline V gene sequence: CDR1 SGHVS, CDR2 FNYEAQ. CDR3 in amino acids: CASRSQGLAGPDTQYF. Here the CDR3 DNA reads TGTGCCAGCAGGTCACAAGGACTAGCGGGCCCAGATACGCAGTATTTT.

This rearrangement joins TRBV28 to TRBJ1-5, with D perhaps TRBD1 (6 bases). This CDR3 is 16 amino acids long. The germline gives CDR1 MDHEN, CDR2 SYDVKM. Trimming shortened V by 5 bases and J by 0 bases, and 14 bases separated the two germline ends. In DNA, the CDR3 is TGTGCCAGCAGTCCTGGGGGCAGCTCTAGCAATCAGCCCCAGCATTTT. Amino acids: CASSPGGSSSNQPQHF.

The chain is built from TRBV27 and TRBJ2-7, with D maybe TRBD1 (5 bases). Germline lookup yields CDR1 MNHEY and CDR2 SMNVEV (reference sequence). Trimming pared 6 bases from V and 2 bases from J, leaving 11 bases between. The CDR3 is 13 residues long. CDR3 DNA sequence: TGTGCCAGCAGCCGGACACCAACCTACGAGCAGTACTTC. It encodes CASSRTPTYEQYF.

The rearrangement uses TRBV19 and TRBJ2-3, with 8 bases identical to TRBD2. The CDR3 extends over 15 amino acids. From germline, CDR1 is LNHDA and CDR2 SQIVND (reference sequence). V dropped 5 bases and J dropped 4; count of bases not matched to a gene: 8. CDR3 bases: TGTGCCAGTAGTTTTATCAGCGGGAGCCCAGATACGCAGTATTTT. Encoded protein: CASSFISGSPDTQYF. The whole variable domain, remainder taken from reference TRBV19 and TRBJ2-3, is DGGITQSPKYLFRKEGQNVTLSCEQNLNHDAMYWYRQDPGQGLRLIYYSQIVNDFQKGDIAEGYSVSREKKESFPLTVTSAQKNPTAFYLCASSFISGSPDTQYFGPGTRLTVL.

The chain is built from TRBV4-2 and TRBJ2-7; 11 nucleotides agree with TRBD2. The CDR3 has 15 amino acids. CDR1 and CDR2 from the germline V gene are LGHNA and YNFKEQ. The ends lost 3 bases at V and 5 bases at J; junction bases unmatched: 6. The CDR3 nucleotides read TGTGCCAGCAGCCAGGAGACTAGCGGGACAGACGAGCAGTACTTC. Translated, it gives CASSQETSGTDEQYF.

This clone has just a few counts. The junction and the germline gene differ at one end; a read error may be behind it. V gene TRBV7-9 combines with J gene TRBJ1-2, with 10 bases that match TRBD1. CDR3 length: 16 residues. Per germline, CDR1 SEHNR and CDR2 FQNEAQ (reference sequence). CDR3 nucleotide sequence: TGTTCCAGCAGCTTAGCCGGGACAGGGGAATACTCTGGCTACACCTTC. This sequence encodes CSSSLAGTGEYSGYTF.

This clone was seen more than once but under ten times. The genes are TRBV11-2 and TRBJ1-1, with 7 bases lining up with TRBD1. CDR3 size: 13 residues. Looked up from germline, CDR1 is SGHAT and CDR2 is FQNNGV. After removal of 10 bases from V and 1 base from J, the junction contained 6 bases not matched to a gene. The CDR3 spells CATKTGTNTEAFF. The CDR3 DNA is TGTGCCACCAAGACAGGGACGAACACTGAAGCTTTCTTT.

This clone was seen only once. The chain links TRBV5-5 to TRBJ1-1, with TRBD1 matching over 9 bases. From germline, CDR1 is SGHKS and CDR2 YYEKEE (reference sequence). V lost 3 bases, J lost 0 bases, and 6 bases stayed unmatched. This CDR3 region has 16 residues. The CDR3 DNA follows: TGTGCCAGCAGCTGGACAGGGGAAGCCATGAACACTGAAGCTTTCTTT. Protein sequence: CASSWTGEAMNTEAFF.

This sequence joins TRBV4-3 and TRBJ2-3; D unclear. The CDR3 is made up of 14 amino acids. Trimming removed 0 bases from V and 2 bases from J, with 6 bases in between. CDR1 and CDR2 from the germline V gene are LGHNA and YSLEER. CDR3 coding DNA: TGCGCCAGCAGCCAAGACCCCCACACAGATACGCAGTATTTT. Its protein is CASSQDPHTDTQYF.

The chain joins TRBV6-6 to TRBJ1-5, with 9 positions matching TRBD1. CDR1 and CDR2 (germline): MNHNY, SVGAGI (reference sequence). The V segment lost 8 bases and the J segment 6 bases; nucleotides outside the gene matches: 8. This CDR3 has 14 amino acids. The CDR3 DNA is TGTGCCAGCTGGGGACAGGGATATTCTCAGCCCCAGCATTTT. Amino acid sequence: CASWGQGYSQPQHF.

This chain connects TRBV7-2 to TRBJ2-3; TRBD2 is a possible D gene (5 bases). The ends were cut back, 1 base at V and 5 bases at J, with 13 bases in the middle. Germline V gene lookup returns CDR1 SGHTA and CDR2 FQGNSA. CDR3 size: 15 residues. Here the CDR3 DNA reads TGTGCCAGCAGCTTAGTCCCCGGGATAGGAGATACGCAGTATTTT. The encoded protein is CASSLVPGIGDTQYF.

The chain joins TRBV19 to TRBJ1-2, with D hard to call. Germline assignment: CDR1 LNHDA and CDR2 SQIVND (reference sequence). This CDR3 has 15 residues. The V gene lost 2 bases and the J gene lost 2 bases, with 12 bases spanning the gap. The CDR3 nucleotides are TGTGCCAGTAGTATAAGGCAGGTCGAGAACTATGGCTACACCTTC. This encodes CASSIRQVENYGYTF.